The next 5 T cell receptor beta chains were all read from a single sample in a study of CD8 T cells in ankylosing spondylitis. TCRdb analysed the 5' RACE reads with MiXCR anew, one entry per CDR3 protein. The sample contains around 150,000 distinct CDR3 sequences, about an eighth of which appear only once. The material sequenced was blood, either unsorted or a sorted T cell fraction (not recorded which). All receptors derive from a female donor with ankylosing spondylitis or in good health (not recorded which).

This clonotype occurred many times. V usage is TRBV12-3 or TRBV12-4 and J usage is TRBJ1-1; unclear D gene. The CDR3 consists of 12 residues. The V end lost 6 bases, the J end lost 3 bases, and 8 bases lay between the germline ends. CDR3 sequence (DNA): TGTGCCAGCAGAACACTTTACACTGAAGCTTTCTTT. It specifies CASRTLYTEAFF.

This clonotype appeared many times. The chain joins TRBV7-2 to TRBJ1-4; a weak D match, TRBD1 (6 bases). The V and J ends lost 5 bases and 7 bases respectively, with 14 bases between them. In germline, CDR1 is SGHTA, CDR2 FQGNSA. CDR3 length: 14 residues. The CDR3 bases are TGTGCCAGCAGCCCCGGGACCAGGGGTGAAAAACTGTTTTTT. It encodes CASSPGTRGEKLFF.

Ten or more counts support this clonotype. The genes are TRBV4-2 and TRBJ2-7; 8 bases agree with TRBD1. The CDR3 has 15 residues. The V gene's germline CDR1 is LGHNA and CDR2 YNFKEQ. The V gene end was trimmed by 4 bases and the J gene end by 5 bases; junction bases not matched to a gene: 10. The CDR3 DNA follows: TGTGCCAGCAGCCCTCGTCCCGGACAGGGCAACGAGCAGTACTTC. Encoded protein: CASSPRPGQGNEQYF.

This clonotype was counted ten times or more. The chain links TRBV5-1 to TRBJ1-2; no clear D gene. The ends were cut back, 0 bases at V and 6 bases at J, with 12 bases in the middle. The CDR3 is 14 amino acids. In germline, CDR1 is SGHRS, CDR2 YFSETQ. CDR3 loop: CASSLGGAADGYTF. CDR3 bases: TGCGCCAGCAGCTTGGGAGGAGCGGCGGATGGCTACACCTTC.

The CDR3 DNA reads as TGCGCCAGCAGCGCGACGGGATACAATGAGCAGTTCTTC. Protein product: CASSATGYNEQFF. The chain is built from TRBV5-1 and TRBJ2-1, with D maybe TRBD2 (5 bases). This CDR3 region has 13 residues. Germline CDR1 reads SGHRS; CDR2 reads YFSETQ. Trimming stripped 4 bases from V and 4 bases from J, with 9 bases between.